Following are 10 T cell receptor beta chains from one sample sequenced in a study of vaccination and CD4 T cells after COVID-19. Time point denoted: late sampling 161 to 241 days after vaccination in a few convalescent patients. MiXCR, applied by TCRdb to the PCR reads, yields one record per CDR3 protein. The sample holds some 27,000 distinct CDR3 sequences, approximately 51% seen once. The source was CD4+ T cells from blood, collected about 7 months after SARS-CoV-2 vaccination. The source is a human donor who had recovered from COVID-19.

This clonotype was detected once. The rearrangement uses TRBV11-3 and TRBJ1-1, with D possibly TRBD1 on 5 matching bases. The CDR3 consists of 15 residues. V dropped 1 base and J dropped 2 bases, with 11 bases sitting between them. Germline CDR1 reads SGHNT; CDR2 reads YENEEA. CDR3 coding DNA: TGTGCCAGCAGCTTAGGCCGGGACGGAAACACTGAAGCTTTCTTT. As protein: CASSLGRDGNTEAFF.

The chain links TRBV21-1 to TRBJ2-7. TRBV21-1 is a known pseudogene. This CDR3 comprises 11 residues. The CDR3 DNA follows: TGTGCCAGCAGCAATTCCTACGAGCAGTACTTC. The encoded protein is CASSNSYEQYF.

V and J are TRBV19 and TRBJ1-5; perhaps TRBD1 as D (6 bases). The CDR3 totals 16 residues. V was cut by 3 bases and J by 5 bases, with 17 bases left in between. Looked up from germline, CDR1 is LNHDA and CDR2 is SQIVND (reference sequence). The CDR3 DNA reads as TGTGCCAGTAGTATCTTTAATCCAGGGGCGCATCAGCCCCAGCATTTT. It encodes CASSIFNPGAHQPQHF.

This clonotype has a handful of counts. V gene TRBV15 combines with J gene TRBJ2-3; D is undetermined. CDR1 is LNHNV and CDR2 is YYDKDF in the germline V gene (reference sequence). V lost 2 bases to trimming and J lost 2 bases, with 2 bases between them. This CDR3 has 12 residues. Here the CDR3 reads CATSRSTDTQYF. CDR3 bases: TGTGCCACCAGCAGATCCACAGATACGCAGTATTTT.

This clonotype was observed a few times. The DNA of the CDR3 is TGCAGTGTTGACAGGGGCGCTGAAGCTTTCTTT. Protein product: CSVDRGAEAFF. The J gene is TRBJ1-1, the V gene TRBV20-1, with 8 positions matching TRBD1. Germline V gene data show CDR1 as DFQATT and CDR2 as SNEGSKA (reference sequence). CDR3 length: 11 amino acids. The V gene end was trimmed by 7 bases and the J gene end by 6 bases; junction bases not matched to a gene: 4.

The J gene is TRBJ1-1, the V gene TRBV5-1; D may be TRBD1 (6 bases). The CDR3 loop spans 15 amino acids. The V end was cut by 1 base, the J end by 1 base, with 11 bases between. Germline V lookup: CDR1 SGHRS, CDR2 YFSETQ. The CDR3 region has the DNA TGCGCCAGCAGCTTGATTCTGGGGGCGAACACTGAAGCTTTCTTT. It is translated as CASSLILGANTEAFF.

The V and J genes are TRBV20-1 and TRBJ2-3, with unresolved D. The V end was cut by 3 bases, the J end by 0 bases, with 10 bases between. The CDR3 runs to 14 residues. Germline V gives CDR1 DFQATT, CDR2 SNEGSKA (reference sequence). CDR3 DNA sequence: TGCAGTGCTAGTAACAGCGCTAGCACAGATACGCAGTATTTT. Protein sequence: CSASNSASTDTQYF.

This sequence joins TRBV10-3 and TRBJ2-3, with TRBD2 identical over 8 bases. J lost 6 bases, V lost 3 bases, and 5 bases had no gene match. Germline V CDR1 and CDR2: ENHRY, SYGVKD. This CDR3 comprises 14 residues. This CDR3 reads CAISDSGRLDTQYF. The CDR3 DNA reads as TGTGCCATCAGTGACAGCGGGAGATTGGATACGCAGTATTTT.

This chain joins TRBV12-3 or TRBV12-4 and TRBJ1-2; 9 bases are a match to TRBD1. CDR3 length equals 13 residues. J was trimmed by 6 bases and V by 7 bases; bases with no gene match: 6. CDR3 in DNA: TGTGCCAGCACCTTACGGGACAGGGATGGCTACACCTTC. Protein: CASTLRDRDGYTF.

In DNA, the CDR3 is TGTGCCAGCAGCCAGGGGACAGTCTCCTACAATGAGCAGTTCTTC. Amino acids: CASSQGTVSYNEQFF. This rearrangement joins TRBV28 to TRBJ2-1; 7 nucleotides agree with TRBD1. The CDR3 totals 15 residues. Germline assignment: CDR1 MDHEN and CDR2 SYDVKM. The J segment lost 0 bases and the V segment lost 6 bases, leaving 5 bases of the junction unmatched.